Listed below are T cell receptor beta chains from one sample, sequenced in a study of OX40 agonist ivuxolimab in advanced cancers. The assay was immunoSEQ multiplex PCR, and TCRdb's table has in-frame clones only and misses some. This table has more than 70,000 clones, 85% appearing once. Specimen: CD4+ or CD8+ T cells sorted from blood, collected in a trial of the OX40 agonist ivuxolimab. These receptors all stem from an adult with an advanced solid tumor such as melanoma, head and neck, liver or kidney cancer. Both conserved end residues are part of each CDR3. D genes are given only for firm matches. A clone size is listed for some rows: how often the clone was seen (once, few, many), or a class if it is expanded.

cdr3_aa cdr3_nt v_call clone_size j_call d_call
CASSGNMGTGRYEQYF TGTGCCAGCAGCGGTAATATGGGGACAGGGCGCTACGAGCAGTACTTC TRBV5-6 . TRBJ2-7 TRBD1
CASSLAGGSQETQYF TGTGCCAGCAGCTTAGCGGGAGGTAGCCAAGAGACCCAGTACTTC TRBV7-3 few TRBJ2-5 TRBD2
CASSLEDRAGNTIYF TGTGCCAGCAGCTTAGAAGACAGGGCTGGAAACACCATATATTTT TRBV7-6 . TRBJ1-3 TRBD1
CASSFGVGSRNEKLFF TGTGCCAGCAGCTTCGGGGTTGGCAGCCGAAATGAAAAACTGTTTTTT TRBV7-9 . TRBJ1-4 .
CATGTSGTNTGELFF TGTGCTACCGGGACTAGCGGAACGAACACCGGGGAGCTGTTTTTT TRBV7-2 . TRBJ2-2 TRBD2
CASSADRGQGDTQYF TGTGCCAGTAGTGCGGACAGGGGGCAAGGTGATACGCAGTATTTT TRBV19 . TRBJ2-3 TRBD1
CASSDRGTEQFF TGTGCCAGCAGTGACAGGGGGACTGAGCAGTTCTTC TRBV25-1 . TRBJ2-1 TRBD1
CASSRESGKYEQYF TGCGCCAGCAGCCGAGAATCAGGGAAGTACGAGCAGTACTTC TRBV4-3 once TRBJ2-7 .
CASSRERGAEETQYF TGTGCCAGCAGTAGAGAGCGGGGGGCAGAAGAGACCCAGTACTTC TRBV2 . TRBJ2-5 TRBD2
CASRRSTGQPQHF TGTGCCAGCAGAAGGTCGACGGGACAGCCCCAGCATTTT TRBV2 . TRBJ1-5 .
CASSPQEDEQYF TGTGCCAGCAGCCCTCAGGAAGACGAGCAGTACTTC TRBV7-2 . TRBJ2-7 .
CASSEIDGAPAFF TGTGCCAGCAGTGAAATCGACGGGGCCCCAGCTTTCTTT TRBV2 . TRBJ1-1 .
CASSFYRDGYTF TGTGCCAGCAGCTTTTACAGGGATGGCTACACCTTC TRBV5-5 . TRBJ1-2 .
CASSMKQLFYGYTF TGTGCCAGTAGTATGAAGCAGCTTTTTTATGGCTACACCTTC TRBV19 . TRBJ1-2 .
CASSAARITGQFF TGTGCCAGCAGCGCCGCGCGAATCACCGGGCAGTTCTTC TRBV11-3 . TRBJ2-1 .
CASSILAGGKETQYF TGTGCCAGTAGTATACTGGCGGGGGGAAAGGAGACCCAGTACTTC TRBV19 . TRBJ2-5 TRBD2
CASSLGQGLGEQYF TGTGCCAGCAGCTTAGGACAGGGGCTAGGGGAGCAGTACTTC TRBV7-9 . TRBJ2-7 TRBD1
CSVEGLQREGVYEQYF TGCAGCGTTGAAGGGCTACAGCGGGAGGGAGTCTACGAGCAGTACTTC TRBV29-1 . TRBJ2-7 TRBD2
CASSGGTGGNQPQHF TGTGCCAGCAGCGGAGGGACAGGGGGTAATCAGCCCCAGCATTTT TRBV5-6 once TRBJ1-5 TRBD1
CASSSFDTLGYTF TGTGCCAGCAGCTCCTTCGACACACTCGGCTACACCTTC TRBV11-2 few TRBJ1-2 .
CASSLVRAVTEAFF TGTGCCAGCAGCTTGGTAAGGGCGGTAACTGAAGCTTTCTTT TRBV5-4 . TRBJ1-1 .
CASSEMARGVYSNQPQHF TGTGCCAGCAGTGAAATGGCAAGGGGGGTGTATAGCAATCAGCCCCAGCATTTT TRBV6-1 . TRBJ1-5 .
CASGPPTGGEQPQHF TGTGCTAGTGGTCCCCCAACAGGGGGCGAACAGCCCCAGCATTTT TRBV12-5 . TRBJ1-5 TRBD1
CASSPPRDLHLHF TGTGCCAGTAGTCCACCCCGGGACCTGCACCTCCACTTT TRBV19 . TRBJ1-6 .
CASSTEQKKGSPLHF TGTGCCAGCAGCACAGAACAGAAAAAAGGTTCACCCCTCCACTTT TRBV5-6 . TRBJ1-6 .
CASSEQVNEKLFF TGTGCCAGCAGTGAACAGGTTAATGAAAAACTGTTTTTT TRBV6-4 . TRBJ1-4 .
CASSIADREGNQPQHF TGTGCCAGTAGTATAGCGGACAGGGAGGGGAATCAGCCCCAGCATTTT TRBV19 . TRBJ1-5 TRBD1